The 22 T cell receptor beta chains in this list originate from one sample, sequenced in a study of blood T cell repertoires in COVID-19. Assay used: immunoSEQ multiplex PCR; TCRdb lists only in-frame clones, some missing. In the table there are approximately 300,000 clones, around 91% of which are singletons. Material: PBMCs or T cells enriched from blood (not recorded which). The source of these receptors is a woman aged 18-35 years with acute COVID-19.

V is TRBV30 and J is TRBJ1-2, with 10 bases fitting TRBD1. The CDR3 is 14 amino acids. CDR1 GTSNPN and CDR2 SVGIG come from the germline V gene (reference sequence). V shed 2 bases, J shed 6 bases, and the junction held 6 bases outside the gene matches. CDR3 in amino acids: CAWSPGTGVDGYTF. The CDR3, as DNA: TGTGCCTGGAGTCCCGGGACAGGGGTGGATGGCTACACCTTC. The variable domain in full, completed from reference TRBV30 and TRBJ1-2, reads SQTIHQWPATLVQPVGSPLSLECTVEGTSNPNLYWYRQAAGRGLQLLFYSVGIGQISSEVPQNLSASRPQDRQFILSSKKLLLSDSGFYLCAWSPGTGVDGYTFGSGTRLTVV.

V gene TRBV28 combines with J gene TRBJ1-4; 7 nucleotides align to TRBD1. The trim removed 2 bases at V and 8 bases at J, leaving 8 bases unmatched. Germline-derived CDR1 and CDR2 are MDHEN and SYDVKM. The length of the CDR3 is 15 residues. As DNA, the CDR3 is TGTGCCAGCAGTTTACCTACAGGGGACGCAGAAAAACTGTTTTTT. Its translation is CASSLPTGDAEKLFF. The complete variable domain, with remaining parts taken from reference TRBV28 and TRBJ1-4, reads DVKVTQSSRYLVKRTGEKVFLECVQDMDHENMFWYRQDPGLGLRLIYFSYDVKMKEKGDIPEGYSVSREKKERFSLILESASTNQTSMYLCASSLPTGDAEKLFFGSGTQLSVL.

This clone was detected a few times. The V call is TRBV21-1, the J call TRBJ1-4; the DNA was not compared with TRBD1, the D call given in the table. TRBV21-1 is given as a pseudogene. The CDR3 length is 18 residues. The CDR3 nucleotides read TGTGCCAGCAGCAAAAGCTCGGCAGGGGGACCAGGTAATGAAAAACTGTTTTTT. Residues: CASSKSSAGGPGNEKLFF.

The chain is built from TRBV4-1 and TRBJ1-6, with D perhaps matching TRBD1 (5 bases). The V gene lost 0 bases and the J gene lost 7 bases, with 13 bases spanning the gap. Germline CDR1 and CDR2: MGHRA and YSYEKL. CDR3 size: 16 residues. The CDR3 coding sequence is TGCGCCAGCAGCCAAGATAGTTCAGGGTTCAATTCACCCCTCCACTTT. It is translated as CASSQDSSGFNSPLHF.

This chain joins TRBV27 and TRBJ1-2; TRBD1 matches at 10 bases. The J segment lost 4 bases and the V segment lost 6 bases, leaving 8 bases of the junction unmatched. CDR1 and CDR2 (germline): MNHEY, SMNVEV (reference sequence). The CDR3 is made up of 15 amino acids. The CDR3 DNA follows: TGTGCCAGCAGCCTCCGGACAGGGGGAAGCTATGGCTACACCTTC. Encoded protein: CASSLRTGGSYGYTF.

V gene TRBV7-6 combines with J gene TRBJ2-1; 8 positions agree with TRBD2. Germline CDR1 reads SGHVS; CDR2 reads FNYEAQ. The V and J ends lost 4 bases and 3 bases, in that order; junction bases with no gene match: 5. CDR3 length: 15 amino acids. As DNA, the CDR3 is TGTGCCAGCAGCTCACTAGCGGTGAACTACAATGAGCAGTTCTTC. Amino acids: CASSSLAVNYNEQFF.

This chain links TRBV5-1 with TRBJ2-5; 8 bases match TRBD1. Trimming removed 2 bases from V and 2 bases from J; junction bases left unmatched: 5. CDR3 size: 15 residues. The V gene's germline CDR1 is SGHRS and CDR2 YFSETQ. The CDR3 DNA reads as TGCGCCAGCAGCTTATGGGACAGGTGGCAAGAGACCCAGTACTTC. This gives the protein CASSLWDRWQETQYF. Based on the CDR3 plus reference TRBV5-1 and TRBJ2-5, the full variable domain is KAGVTQTPRYLIKTRGQQVTLSCSPISGHRSVSWYQQTPGQGLQFLFEYFSETQRNKGNFPGRFSGRQFSNSRSEMNVSTLELGDSALYLCASSLWDRWQETQYFGPGTRLLVL.

This rearrangement joins TRBV28 to TRBJ2-1; D may be TRBD2 (5 bases). Trimming took 8 bases from V and 14 from J, leaving 25 bases between them. This CDR3 spans 14 amino acids. Germline V gene lookup returns CDR1 MDHEN and CDR2 SYDVKM. CDR3 region: CASFPATTTVGEFF. For the CDR3, the DNA is TGTGCCAGCTTTCCCGCAACGACTACAGTCGGGGAGTTCTTC.

V is TRBV9 and J is TRBJ2-5; D not resolved. The germline CDR1 and CDR2 sequences are SGDLS and YYNGEE. Trimming cost V 0 bases and J 2 bases, with 11 bases left between them. The CDR3 has 15 amino acids. The CDR3 DNA reads as TGTGCCAGCAGCGTAGGCTCAGGTATTCAAGAGACCCAGTACTTC. Protein: CASSVGSGIQETQYF.

V and J are TRBV2 and TRBJ2-1, with 10 bases lining up with TRBD2. The CDR3 has 15 residues. CDR1 and CDR2 from the germline V gene are SNHLY and FYNNEI. Losses at the gene ends were 3 bases for V and 5 bases for J; bases not matched to a gene: 4. The DNA for the CDR3 is TGTGCCAGCAGTGATAGCGGGAGGAAGGACAATGAGCAGTTCTTC. Translated, it gives CASSDSGRKDNEQFF. The whole variable domain, remainder taken from reference TRBV2 and TRBJ2-1, is EPEVTQTPSHQVTQMGQEVILRCVPISNHLYFYWYRQILGQKVEFLVSFYNNEISEKSEIFDDQFSVERPDGSNFTLKIRSTKLEDSAMYFCASSDSGRKDNEQFFGPGTRLTVL.

The chain recombines TRBV19 with TRBJ2-7, with 8 bases lining up with TRBD1. Germline values: CDR1 LNHDA, CDR2 SQIVND (reference sequence). The trim removed 5 bases at V and 2 bases at J, leaving 5 bases unmatched. The CDR3 spans 14 residues. The CDR3 is CASSPDRGTYEQYF. The CDR3 nucleotides read TGTGCCAGTAGTCCAGACAGGGGTACCTACGAGCAGTACTTC.

This chain joins TRBV28 and TRBJ2-1, with 12 nucleotides matching TRBD1. After removal of 7 bases from V and 7 bases from J, the junction contained 11 bases not matched to a gene. CDR1 is MDHEN, CDR2 SYDVKM, per germline. CDR3 length: 16 residues. The CDR3 DNA reads TGTGCCAGCAACTTACCGGGACAGGGGGCCTGGAATGAGCAGTTCTTC. Residues: CASNLPGQGAWNEQFF.

This clone has only a few counts. The chain carries TRBV19 and TRBJ1-1; D perhaps matches TRBD1 (6 bases). V was trimmed by 3 bases and J by 0 bases, leaving 14 bases between them. From germline, CDR1 is LNHDA and CDR2 SQIVND (reference sequence). The CDR3 loop spans 16 amino acids. The DNA of the CDR3 is TGTGCCAGTAGTATGAGCCAGGGGCGGATGAACACTGAAGCTTTCTTT. Translation: CASSMSQGRMNTEAFF.

The sample holds one count of this clone. The genes are TRBV9 and TRBJ1-4; D is possibly TRBD1 (6 bases). Germline V gives CDR1 SGDLS, CDR2 YYNGEE. V lost 4 bases and J 5 bases, leaving 15 bases between the germline ends. The CDR3 loop spans 15 amino acids. The CDR3 region has the DNA TGTGCCAGCAGCTTTAGCCAGGACAGCAATGAAAAACTGTTTTTT. Its protein product is CASSFSQDSNEKLFF.

This chain connects TRBV14 to TRBJ2-2, with unresolved D. Germline V gives CDR1 SGHDN, CDR2 FVKESK. V dropped 4 bases and J dropped 4 bases, with 16 bases sitting between them. This CDR3 has 16 amino acids. The CDR3 reads CASSRRLNIVTGELFF. For the CDR3, the DNA is TGTGCCAGCAGCCGACGACTTAATATCGTCACCGGGGAGCTGTTTTTT.

The V and J genes are TRBV24-1 and TRBJ2-1; D gene unclear. The ends were cut back, 3 bases at V and 4 bases at J, with 6 bases in the middle. CDR3 size: 13 residues. The germline gives CDR1 KGHDR, CDR2 SFDVKD. The DNA of the CDR3 is TGTGCCACCAGTGATAGTCAGTACAATGAGCAGTTCTTC. Translating gives CATSDSQYNEQFF.

This chain links TRBV29-1 with TRBJ1-2, with a possible D match to TRBD1 (5 bases). The CDR3 is made up of 10 amino acids. Deletions cut 4 bases from V and 8 bases from J, with 8 bases between. Germline CDR1 SQVTM, CDR2 ANQGSEA. The CDR3 here is CSVAPGGYTF. The CDR3, as DNA: TGCAGCGTTGCACCAGGGGGCTACACCTTC.

The V gene is TRBV10-3, the J gene TRBJ1-5; no reliable D call. Trimming took 0 bases from V and 6 from J, leaving 15 bases between them. Germline V CDR1 and CDR2: ENHRY, SYGVKD. The CDR3 consists of 16 residues. CDR3 loop: CAISESEPGHLQPQHF. CDR3 in DNA: TGTGCCATCAGTGAGTCCGAGCCAGGCCACCTTCAGCCCCAGCATTTT.

As to this clone: At one boundary the junction diverges from the germline segment, which might be a read error. V gene TRBV5-6 combines with J gene TRBJ2-1; the match to TRBD1 covers 11 bases. CDR1 and CDR2 from the germline V gene are SGHDT and YYEEEE. The CDR3 loop spans 16 amino acids. The CDR3 loop reads CASSLGTGGSSNEQFF. The CDR3 bases are TGTGCCAGCAGCTTGGGGACAGGGGGCTCCTCCAATGAGCAGTTCTTC.

The V gene is TRBV7-6, the J gene TRBJ1-4; 7 bases are shared with TRBD1. The CDR3 has 15 residues. CDR1 and CDR2 from the germline V gene are SGHVS and FNYEAQ. The ends lost 4 bases at V and 7 bases at J; junction bases unmatched: 9. CDR3 loop: CASSSPTGAGEKLFF. In DNA form, the CDR3 reads TGTGCCAGCAGCTCACCCACAGGGGCAGGTGAAAAACTGTTTTTT.

The chain employs TRBV14 and TRBJ2-3; a weak D match, TRBD1 (7 bases). CDR3 length: 15 residues. Germline V CDR1 and CDR2: SGHDN, FVKESK. V lost 4 bases to trimming and J lost 2 bases, with 13 bases between them. The CDR3 coding sequence is TGTGCCAGCAGCCGCGGCAGGGGGGACACAGATACGCAGTATTTT. Encoded protein: CASSRGRGDTDTQYF.

J is TRBJ2-3 and V is TRBV25-1; 8 bases are shared with TRBD1. This CDR3 contains 14 residues. Per the germline V gene, CDR1 is MGHDK and CDR2 is SYGVNS. The V and J ends lost 5 bases and 4 bases, in that order; junction bases with no gene match: 5. The CDR3 spells CASSYGQGADTQYF. The CDR3 coding sequence is TGTGCCAGCAGTTACGGACAGGGAGCAGATACGCAGTATTTT.